This T cell receptor (beta chain) is drawn from a study of blood T cell repertoires in COVID-19. Study-wide context: Whether acute or convalescent, the COVID-19 samples came from the United States, Italy and Spain. PBMCs, B-cell-depleted T cells, or T cells were the source of the cDNA or gDNA that made up the material.

How the authors handled the data: Counts of nucleated cells, estimated from reference gene primer amplification, were obtained. TCRdb keeps only in-frame clones here, not all; method: immunoSEQ multiplex PCR. The V and J calls and clone size were taken over from that table, and D and trimming were inferred from the DNA. The table records around 160,000 clones, roughly 80% of them present only once. Per germline, CDR1 SGHTA and CDR2 FQGNSA. V lost 5 bases to trimming and J lost 2 bases, with 15 bases between them. The CDR3 contains 16 residues. The sequencing input was peripheral blood. The clonotype originates from a woman aged 40 to 49 with active or convalescent COVID-19. This chain joins TRBV7-2 and TRBJ2-2; the D gene is possibly TRBD2 (6 bases). The CDR3 sequence: CASSLVGTPNTGELFF. The CDR3 region has the DNA TGTGCCAGCAGCCTGGTCGGGACTCCAAACACCGGGGAGCTGTTTTTT.